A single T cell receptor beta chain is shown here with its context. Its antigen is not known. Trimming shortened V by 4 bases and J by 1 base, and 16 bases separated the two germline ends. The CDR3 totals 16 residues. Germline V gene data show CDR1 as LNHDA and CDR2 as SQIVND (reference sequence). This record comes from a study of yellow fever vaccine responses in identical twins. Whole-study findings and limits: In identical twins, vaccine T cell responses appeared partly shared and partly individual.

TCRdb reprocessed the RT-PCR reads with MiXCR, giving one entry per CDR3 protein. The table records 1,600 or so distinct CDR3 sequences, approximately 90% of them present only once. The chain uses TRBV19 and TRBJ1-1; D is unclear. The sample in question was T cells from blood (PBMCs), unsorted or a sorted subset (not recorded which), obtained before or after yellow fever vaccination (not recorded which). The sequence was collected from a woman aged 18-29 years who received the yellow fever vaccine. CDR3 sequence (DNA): TGTGCCAGTAGTACCGGACGGTTCGGAGAGAACACTGAAGCTTTCTTT. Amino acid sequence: CASSTGRFGENTEAFF.